The sequence of this T cell receptor beta chain was determined in a study of T cells in localized non-small cell lung cancer. The assay was immunoSEQ multiplex PCR, and TCRdb's table has in-frame clones only and misses some. The repertoire holds tens of thousands of clones, with 88% as singletons. The V end lost 3 bases, the J end lost 3 bases, and 4 bases lay between the germline ends. Germline-derived CDR1 and CDR2 are LGHNA and YSLEER. CDR3 size: 12 residues. The gene calls are TRBV4-3 and TRBJ2-3; no clear D. The specimen comprised peripheral blood, sampled before any cancer treatment. The receptor comes from a woman aged 40 to 75 with stage I lung adenocarcinoma. CDR3 nucleotides: TGCGCCAGCAGCCACGAAACAGATACGCAGTATTTT. Translation: CASSHETDTQYF.